This T cell receptor (beta chain) was documented in a study of identical twins. Study conclusions and caveats: Beta out-of-frame sequences showed weaker excess twin sharing.

This clonotype was recorded at least ten times. The antigen is not known. Each CDR3 protein is one row after TCRdb ran MiXCR on the 5' RACE reads. The profile covers under 800,000 distinct CDR3 sequences, with 21% appearing a single time and roughly 4% taken by the ten largest. The V end lost 1 base, the J end lost 9 bases, and 14 bases lay between the germline ends. This CDR3 has 14 residues. The germline V gene encodes CDR1 SGHRS and CDR2 YFSETQ. This same sample was also taken into another study, of T cells expressing NK-cell markers. That paper notes: Each TCR beta repertoire originated in sorted T cells that were CD3+CD56+NKG2C+, CD3+CD56+NKG2C- or CD3+CD56-NKG2C+. Four of the donors also had these clonotypes leading their CD3+CD56-NKG2C+ fraction. The study left the HCMV specificity of expanded NKG2C+ T cell clones unresolved.

The source material was PBMCs. The sequence came from a woman between 18 and 29 years old in good health. The rearrangement joins TRBV5-1 to TRBJ2-1, with D possibly matching TRBD2 (6 bases). Here the CDR3 DNA reads TGCGCCAGCAGCTTGATTAGCGGTCACGTTGAGCAGTTCTTC. Its translation: CASSLISGHVEQFF.